The 24 T cell receptor beta chains listed next were all sequenced from one sample in a study of T cell responses to AZD1222 COVID-19 vaccine. Assay: immunoSEQ multiplex PCR; the TCRdb copy retains only in-frame clones and omits some. The sample holds more than 30,000 clones, around 89% seen once. The sample consisted of peripheral blood, taken 28 days after the second AZD1222 dose. Receptor source: an adult who received the AZD1222 COVID-19 vaccine.

This sequence joins TRBV7-9 and TRBJ2-1; D is tentatively TRBD1 or TRBD2 (5 bases each). The length of the CDR3 is 13 residues. Germline lookup yields CDR1 SEHNR and CDR2 FQNEAQ (reference sequence). The V gene lost 4 bases and the J gene lost 7 bases, with 11 bases spanning the gap. The CDR3 DNA reads TGTGCCAGCAGCTATGGGACCTTTAATGAGCAGTTCTTC. The encoded protein is CASSYGTFNEQFF. The complete variable domain, with remaining parts taken from reference TRBV7-9 and TRBJ2-1, reads DTGVSQNPRHKITKRGQNVTFRCDPISEHNRLYWYRQTLGQGPEFLTYFQNEAQLEKSRLLSDRFSAERPKGSFSTLEIQRTEQGDSAMYLCASSYGTFNEQFFGPGTRLTVL.

V gene TRBV7-8 combines with J gene TRBJ1-5; TRBD1 aligns across 7 bases. The CDR3 has 20 amino acids. Germline trimming cut 1 base from V and 6 bases from J; bases unmatched to any gene: 21. CDR1 is SGHVS and CDR2 is FQNEAQ in the germline V gene. CDR3 nucleotide sequence: TGTGCCAGCAGCTTAGGACCAGGGGGGCGAGGACGAATTGAAGGTCAGCCCCAGCATTTT. As protein: CASSLGPGGRGRIEGQPQHF. The full variable domain, in which reference TRBV7-8 and TRBJ1-5 provide the parts outside the CDR3, is GAGVSQSPRYKVAKRGQDVALRCDPISGHVSLFWYQQALGQGPEFLTYFQNEAQLDKSGLPSDRFFAERPEGSVSTLKIQRTQQEDSAVYLCASSLGPGGRGRIEGQPQHFGDGTRLSIL.

The rearrangement links TRBV30 to TRBJ2-5, with 13 bases identical to TRBD2. This CDR3 spans 15 amino acids. V dropped 3 bases and J dropped 8; count of bases not matched to a gene: 9. The germline V gene has CDR1 GTSNPN and CDR2 SVGIG (reference sequence). CDR3 coding DNA: TGTGCCTGGAGCGGACTAGCGGGGGTTTCCGGAACCCAGTACTTC. This sequence encodes CAWSGLAGVSGTQYF.

This clone has only one observation. The V and J genes are TRBV4-3 and TRBJ1-1, with D maybe TRBD1 (6 bases). V dropped 0 bases and J dropped 1 base, with 9 bases sitting between them. There are 15 residues in the CDR3. Germline V gene data show CDR1 as LGHNA and CDR2 as YSLEER. The CDR3 DNA sequence: TGCGCCAGCAGCCAAGATAAAGGGGGGAACACTGAAGCTTTCTTT. Translation: CASSQDKGGNTEAFF.

V gene TRBV13 combines with J gene TRBJ1-2; 10 bases agree with TRBD1. This CDR3 is built from 16 residues. Germline loops: CDR1 PRHDT, CDR2 FYEKMQ (reference sequence). V shed 5 bases, J shed 8 bases, and the junction held 14 bases outside the gene matches. CDR3 sequence (DNA): TGTGCCAGCAGCAGGCAAACCGGGACAGGGGTTAGCGGCTACACCTTC. It encodes CASSRQTGTGVSGYTF.

J is TRBJ1-5 and V is TRBV19, with 10 bases fitting TRBD1. V lost 4 bases to trimming and J lost 11 bases; unmatched junction nucleotides: 20. Germline loops: CDR1 LNHDA, CDR2 SQIVND (reference sequence). This CDR3 has 18 amino acids. CDR3 sequence reads: CASSTRITGTGVRYTQHF. The CDR3 DNA reads as TGTGCCAGTAGTACCCGGATTACCGGGACAGGGGTGCGATACACCCAGCATTTT. Filled out from reference TRBV19 and TRBJ1-5, the complete variable domain reads DGGITQSPKYLFRKEGQNVTLSCEQNLNHDAMYWYRQDPGQGLRLIYYSQIVNDFQKGDIAEGYSVSREKKESFPLTVTSAQKNPTAFYLCASSTRITGTGVRYTQHFGDGTRLSIL.

This clone appeared once. This chain links TRBV15 with TRBJ1-6; D unclear. The V and J ends lost 2 bases and 6 bases respectively, with 5 bases between them. The CDR3 consists of 13 residues. The V gene's germline CDR1 is LNHNV and CDR2 YYDKDF (reference sequence). As DNA, the CDR3 is TGTGCCACCAGCAGATACGGTAATTCACCCCTCCACTTT. Its translation: CATSRYGNSPLHF.

V gene TRBV10-3 combines with J gene TRBJ2-5; TRBD2 matches at 16 bases. The CDR3 length is 16 residues. Germline CDR1 and CDR2: ENHRY and SYGVKD. The V segment lost 6 bases and the J segment 4 bases; nucleotides outside the gene matches: 5. CDR3 bases: TGTGCCATCAGCTGGGGACTAGCGGGGGGGGCAGAGACCCAGTACTTC. Its protein product is CAISWGLAGGAETQYF.

This clone has just one count. The J gene is TRBJ2-5, the V gene TRBV11-2; D may be TRBD2 (7 bases). This CDR3 has 16 residues. Looked up from germline, CDR1 is SGHAT and CDR2 is FQNNGV. Between the trimmed V and J ends, which lost 10 bases and 1 base, there was a span of 22 bases. The CDR3: CATNQGRGVTQETQYF. CDR3 nucleotide sequence: TGTGCCACTAACCAGGGGAGGGGGGTAACCCAAGAGACCCAGTACTTC.

The V and J genes are TRBV27 and TRBJ1-5; D uncertain. V was pared by 1 base and J by 0 bases, with 10 bases between. The CDR3 totals 16 residues. Germline-derived CDR1 and CDR2 are MNHEY and SMNVEV (reference sequence). The CDR3 here is CASSLFGRLSNQPQHF. Written as DNA, the CDR3 is TGTGCCAGCAGTTTATTTGGCCGCCTTAGCAATCAGCCCCAGCATTTT.

The J gene is TRBJ2-1, the V gene TRBV7-2; D perhaps matches TRBD2 (5 bases). This CDR3 spans 15 amino acids. Trimming left V 3 bases short and J 5 bases short, with 14 bases between. Per germline, CDR1 SGHTA and CDR2 FQGNSA. DNA for the CDR3: TGTGCCAGCAGCTTTAGTAGCGCGAGAAACAATGAGCAGTTCTTC. This codes for CASSFSSARNNEQFF. The complete variable domain, with remaining parts taken from reference TRBV7-2 and TRBJ2-1, reads GAGVSQSPSNKVTEKGKDVELRCDPISGHTALYWYRQSLGQGLEFLIYFQGNSAPDKSGLPSDRFSAERTGGSVSTLTIQRTQQEDSAVYLCASSFSSARNNEQFFGPGTRLTVL.

The gene calls are TRBV9 and TRBJ1-1; possible D gene TRBD1, 6 bases. From germline, CDR1 is SGDLS and CDR2 YYNGEE. There are 14 residues in the CDR3. Trimming took off 3 bases at V and 4 bases at J, with 13 bases between the two ends. The CDR3 reads CASSGQVGVTEAFF. CDR3 sequence (DNA): TGTGCCAGCAGCGGACAGGTTGGTGTCACTGAAGCTTTCTTT. Based on the CDR3 plus reference TRBV9 and TRBJ1-1, the full variable domain is DSGVTQTPKHLITATGQRVTLRCSPRSGDLSVYWYQQSLDQGLQFLIQYYNGEERAKGNILERFSAQQFPDLHSELNLSSLELGDSALYFCASSGQVGVTEAFFGQGTRLTVV.

This sequence joins TRBV2 and TRBJ2-1; 8 bases agree with TRBD2. The CDR3 is 13 residues long. The V and J ends lost 7 bases and 2 bases, in that order; junction bases with no gene match: 1. CDR1 and CDR2 (germline): SNHLY, FYNNEI. The chain's CDR3 is CASTGGPYNEQFF. DNA of the CDR3: TGTGCCAGCACGGGGGGGCCCTACAATGAGCAGTTCTTC.

This clone appeared once. The gene calls are TRBV18 and TRBJ2-5; TRBD2 aligns across 9 bases. The ends lost 2 bases at V and 3 bases at J; junction bases unmatched: 10. CDR3 length equals 17 residues. The V gene's germline CDR1 is KGHSH and CDR2 LQKENI. This chain's CDR3 is CASSPYWASGAEETQYF. For the CDR3, the DNA is TGTGCCAGCTCACCATACTGGGCTAGCGGGGCTGAAGAGACCCAGTACTTC.

This chain links TRBV7-3 with TRBJ1-3, with 7 bases lining up with TRBD1. The CDR3 covers 14 residues. J lost 2 bases, V lost 5 bases, and 3 bases had no gene match. Germline V lookup: CDR1 SGHTA, CDR2 FQGTGA. CDR3 loop: CASSAGTAGNTIYF. The CDR3 coding sequence is TGTGCCAGCAGCGCCGGGACAGCTGGAAACACCATATATTTT.

This chain links TRBV7-9 with TRBJ1-4; 8 nucleotides line up with TRBD1. The CDR3 totals 15 residues. V lost 5 bases, J lost 8 bases, and 10 bases stayed unmatched. Germline V gives CDR1 SEHNR, CDR2 FQNEAQ (reference sequence). Here the CDR3 reads CASSPSGGAREKLFF. Written as DNA, the CDR3 is TGTGCCAGCAGCCCGTCAGGGGGCGCTCGGGAAAAACTGTTTTTT.

The chain uses TRBV7-2 and TRBJ2-7, with D uncertain. Germline CDR1 SGHTA, CDR2 FQGNSA. The CDR3 spans 14 residues. Trimming took 4 bases from V and 3 from J, leaving 13 bases between them. The CDR3 reads CASSSDISVYEQYF. In nucleotides, the CDR3 is TGTGCCAGCAGCTCAGACATTTCGGTCTACGAGCAGTACTTC. The full variable domain, rest sourced from reference TRBV7-2 and TRBJ2-7, is GAGVSQSPSNKVTEKGKDVELRCDPISGHTALYWYRQSLGQGLEFLIYFQGNSAPDKSGLPSDRFSAERTGGSVSTLTIQRTQQEDSAVYLCASSSDISVYEQYFGPGTRLTVT.

This sequence joins TRBV29-1 and TRBJ2-5; perhaps TRBD1 as D (6 bases). This CDR3 has 12 amino acids. V lost 7 bases and J 2 bases, leaving 11 bases between the germline ends. CDR1 is SQVTM, CDR2 ANQGSEA, per germline. For the CDR3, the DNA is TGCAGCGCCGAACAGGGTCAAGAGACCCAGTACTTC. This encodes CSAEQGQETQYF.

The V call is TRBV19, the J call TRBJ1-1; D is unresolved. The CDR3 sequence is 15 residues long. Between the trimmed V and J ends, which lost 1 base and 7 bases, there was a span of 16 bases. Germline V gene sequence: CDR1 LNHDA, CDR2 SQIVND (reference sequence). CDR3 DNA sequence: TGTGCCAGTAGTATAGTTGACCGGTCCTTCAGTGAAGCTTTCTTT. Translating it yields CASSIVDRSFSEAFF.

The V and J genes are TRBV6-5 and TRBJ2-5, with unresolved D. V lost 2 bases and J 2 bases, leaving 9 bases between the germline ends. Germline V gives CDR1 MNHEY, CDR2 SVGAGI. This CDR3 contains 14 residues. CDR3 nucleotide sequence: TGTGCCAGCAGTTACGAGGCAGGACAAGAGACCCAGTACTTC. Protein: CASSYEAGQETQYF.

This clone occurred once. This chain's CDR3 is CSVPEQVQETQYF. The CDR3 DNA is TGCAGCGTTCCGGAACAGGTCCAAGAGACCCAGTACTTC. The genes are TRBV29-1 and TRBJ2-5; maybe TRBD1 (5 bases). The V gene lost 5 bases and the J gene lost 1 base, with 11 bases spanning the gap. The germline gives CDR1 SQVTM, CDR2 ANQGSEA. The CDR3 is made up of 13 amino acids.

The CDR3 bases are TGTGCCAGCAGTTACCTCGGCGGGTTAAGCAATCAGCCCCAGCATTTT. Encoded protein: CASSYLGGLSNQPQHF. This chain uses TRBV6-2 or TRBV6-3 with TRBJ1-5; D not resolved. This CDR3 spans 16 amino acids. Germline-derived CDR1 and CDR2 are MNHEY and SVGEGT. Trimming removed 2 bases at V and 1 base at J, with 12 bases between.

The CDR3 sequence: CASKGLAGAPNTGELFF. In DNA, the CDR3 is TGTGCCAGTAAAGGTCTAGCGGGGGCTCCGAACACCGGGGAGCTGTTTTTT. The genes are TRBV2 and TRBJ2-2; 10 bases align to TRBD2. From germline, CDR1 is SNHLY and CDR2 FYNNEI. V dropped 9 bases and J dropped 0; count of bases not matched to a gene: 10. The CDR3 loop spans 17 amino acids.

This clone appeared once. The chain employs TRBV2 and TRBJ1-1; 9 bases are shared with TRBD1. Germline values: CDR1 SNHLY, CDR2 FYNNEI. The CDR3 spans 13 residues. V dropped 5 bases and J dropped 4; count of bases not matched to a gene: 2. CDR3 residues: CASSKGQGTEAFF. The CDR3 DNA reads as TGTGCCAGCAGTAAGGGACAGGGCACTGAAGCTTTCTTT.